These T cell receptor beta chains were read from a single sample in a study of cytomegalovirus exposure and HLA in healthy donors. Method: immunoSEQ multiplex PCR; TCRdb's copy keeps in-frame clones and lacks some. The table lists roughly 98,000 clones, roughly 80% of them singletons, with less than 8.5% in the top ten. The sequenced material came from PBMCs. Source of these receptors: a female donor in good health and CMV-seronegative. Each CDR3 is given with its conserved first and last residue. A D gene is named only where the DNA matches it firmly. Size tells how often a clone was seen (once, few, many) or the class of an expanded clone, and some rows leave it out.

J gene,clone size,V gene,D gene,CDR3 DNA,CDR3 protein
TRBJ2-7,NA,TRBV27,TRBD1,TGTGCCAGCAAGAAGGGGACAGAGGCCTACGAGCAGTACTTC,CASKKGTEAYEQYF
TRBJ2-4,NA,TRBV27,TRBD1,TGTGCCAGCGGGACAGGGGGCGAACTAGCCAAAAACATTCAGTACTTC,CASGTGGELAKNIQYF
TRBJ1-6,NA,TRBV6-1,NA,TGTGCCAGCAGTGAGGCTCTAGGGGGTAATTCACCCCTCCACTTT,CASSEALGGNSPLHF
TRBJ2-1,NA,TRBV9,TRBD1,TGTGCCAGCAGCGGGGGGACAGACAATGAGCAGTTCTTC,CASSGGTDNEQFF
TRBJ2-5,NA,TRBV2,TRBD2,TGTGCCAGCAGGGGACCTGGGGGGGGGACCCAAGAGACCCAGTACTTC,CASRGPGGGTQETQYF
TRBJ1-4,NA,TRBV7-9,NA,TGTGCCAGCAGCCGGAGCCTCCAGCTTAATGAAAAACTGTTTTTT,CASSRSLQLNEKLFF
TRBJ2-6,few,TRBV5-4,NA,TGTGCCAGCAGCTTTGACTACTCTGGGGCCAACGTCCTGACTTTC,CASSFDYSGANVLTF
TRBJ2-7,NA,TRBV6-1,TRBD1,TGTGCCAGCAGTGACCAAACGTGGTTGACAGGGGACCCCTACGAGCAGTACTTC,CASSDQTWLTGDPYEQYF
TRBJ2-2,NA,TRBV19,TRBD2,TGTGCCAGTAGTATCTCAGCGGGAGGCCCCGGGGAGCTGTTTTTT,CASSISAGGPGELFF
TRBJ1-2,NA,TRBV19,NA,TGTGCCAGTAGTATTACCTTTACTGAGGGCGCCCGTCATGGCTACACCTTC,CASSITFTEGARHGYTF
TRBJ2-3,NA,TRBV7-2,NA,TGTGCCAGCAGCTCAGCGCTGGTGGAGAGGACAGATACGCAGTATTTT,CASSSALVERTDTQYF
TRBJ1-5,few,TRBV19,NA,TGTGCCAGTAGTACGCCGGACAGATACAATCAGCCCCAGCATTTT,CASSTPDRYNQPQHF
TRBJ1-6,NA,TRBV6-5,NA,TGTGCCAGCAGTTACTCCGGGGGTAGAGGGGATTCACCCCTCCACTTT,CASSYSGGRGDSPLHF
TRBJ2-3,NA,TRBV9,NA,TGTGCCAGCAGCGTAGTAAACAGAAACACAGATACGCAGTATTTT,CASSVVNRNTDTQYF
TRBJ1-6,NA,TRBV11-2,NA,TGTGCCAGCAGCTTCCTGTCGGGTGGAAATTCACCCCTCCACTTT,CASSFLSGGNSPLHF
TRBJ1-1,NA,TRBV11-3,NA,TGTGCCAGCAGCCTAGACAGATATGATGAAGCTTTCTTT,CASSLDRYDEAFF
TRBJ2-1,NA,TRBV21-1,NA,TGTGCCAGCAGCAATGATGACAGAATCCTTTACAATGAGCAGTTCTTC,CASSNDDRILYNEQFF
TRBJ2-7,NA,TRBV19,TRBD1,TGTGCCAGTACGCCTGGGACAGCCACCTACGAGCAGTACTTC,CASTPGTATYEQYF
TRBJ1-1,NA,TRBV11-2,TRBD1,TGTGCCAGCAGCTCAGCTCCAGGGGGCACTGAAGCTTTCTTT,CASSSAPGGTEAFF